This TCR beta chain was observed in a study of blood T cell repertoires in COVID-19. Study overall: Researchers got acute and convalescent COVID-19 samples from the United States, Italy and Spain. Nucleic acid was either cDNA or gDNA, and it came from T cells, B-cell-depleted T cells, or PBMCs.

Sequencing was performed with immunoSEQ multiplex PCR; in TCRdb, only in-frame clones are kept and a portion is missing. Counted here are some 120,000 clones, around 82% occurring once; the ten biggest clones make up 9% to 13%. Germline V gene lookup returns CDR1 LNHDA and CDR2 SQIVND (reference sequence). This CDR3 has 14 residues. The junction had 9 bases not matched to a gene; V was cut back by 7 bases and J by 7 bases. The sample comprised peripheral blood. The rearrangement joins TRBV19 to TRBJ1-1; 10 bases map to TRBD1. The TCR originated in a human donor in a cohort sampled during active COVID-19. CDR3 in DNA: TGTGCCAGTATTCGGGACAGGGGACGAGGTGAAGCTTTCTTT. It is translated as CASIRDRGRGEAFF.